The clone carrying this T cell receptor beta chain came up a few times. This sample stems from a study of identical twins. The CDR3 has 11 amino acids. Deletions cut 5 bases from V and 7 bases from J, with 8 bases between. Germline V gives CDR1 MNHEY, CDR2 SVGAGI. A universal primer binding site was introduced by template switching. The final cDNA contained unique molecular identifiers. Using its own MiXCR run on the 5' RACE reads, TCRdb lists one record per CDR3 protein. Of some 300,000 distinct CDR3 sequences in the sample, over 9% were seen once. These same data were also listed under a study on yellow fever vaccine responses in identical twins.

V is TRBV6-5 and J is TRBJ1-1, with D perhaps TRBD1 (5 bases). Sequencing was carried out using CD8+ T cells sorted from blood. This TCR was sampled from a woman aged 18-29 years in good health. For the CDR3, the DNA is TGTGCCAGCAGTGGGGACCTTGAAGCTTTCTTT. Protein: CASSGDLEAFF.